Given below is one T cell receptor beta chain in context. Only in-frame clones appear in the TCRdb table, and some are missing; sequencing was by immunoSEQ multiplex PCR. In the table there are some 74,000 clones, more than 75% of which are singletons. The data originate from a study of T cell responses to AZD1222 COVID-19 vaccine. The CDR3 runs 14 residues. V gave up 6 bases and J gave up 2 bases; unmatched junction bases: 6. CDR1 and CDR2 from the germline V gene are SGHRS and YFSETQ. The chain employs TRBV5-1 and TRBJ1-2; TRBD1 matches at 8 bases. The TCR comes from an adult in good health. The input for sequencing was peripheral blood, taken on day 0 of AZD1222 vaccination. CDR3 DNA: TGCGCCAGCACGCCCGGACAGGGAAACTATGGCTACACCTTC. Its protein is CASTPGQGNYGYTF.